These 28 T cell receptor beta chains came from one sample sequenced in a study of shared clonotypes between healthy human individuals. This table comes from immunoSEQ multiplex PCR, and its TCRdb copy is limited to in-frame clones, with some not included. The sample shows under 600,000 clones, roughly 72% of them seen only once. Material: PBMCs. The receptors shown here come from a woman aged 40 to 55 in good health. Some clones in this sample may be carry-over from other donors' samples.

The V gene is TRBV21-1, the J gene TRBJ2-5; TRBD1 is taken as the D call from the table, unchecked against the DNA. TRBV21-1 is a known pseudogene. CDR3 length: 14 amino acids. CDR3 region: CASSSRDRQETQYF. CDR3 nucleotide sequence: TGTGCCAGCAGTTCTAGGGACAGACAAGAGACCCAGTACTTC.

This chain links TRBV30 with TRBJ2-7; no firm D call. V dropped 4 bases and J dropped 2 bases, with 15 bases sitting between them. Germline values: CDR1 GTSNPN, CDR2 SVGIG (reference sequence). This CDR3 region has 14 residues. The CDR3 spells CAWNTLTAAYEQYF. CDR3 DNA: TGTGCCTGGAACACCCTAACCGCCGCCTACGAGCAGTACTTC.

DNA of the CDR3: TGTGCCAGCAGTGAGGGGACTCACAATCAGCCCCAGCATTTT. Protein product: CASSEGTHNQPQHF. The chain combines TRBV2 with TRBJ1-5; tentative D call: TRBD1 (5 bases). CDR1 SNHLY and CDR2 FYNNEI come from the germline V gene. The CDR3 contains 14 residues. Trimming pared 3 bases from V and 3 bases from J, leaving 9 bases between.

A note on this clone: This likely reflects a read error, since a far larger clone is one base away. The chain employs TRBV25-1 and TRBJ2-7, with a tentative D call TRBD1 (6 bases). In germline, CDR1 is MGHDK, CDR2 SYGVNS. The CDR3 is 12 amino acids. V shed 8 bases and J shed 2 bases, with 10 bases lying between them. CDR3 bases: TGTGCCAGCGGGACATGGACCTACGAGCAGTACTTC. This codes for CASGTWTYEQYF.

The chain employs TRBV18 and TRBJ2-7; possibly TRBD1 for D (6 bases). Trimming cost V 0 bases and J 1 base, with 10 bases left between them. Germline V lookup: CDR1 KGHSH, CDR2 LQKENI. The CDR3 totals 15 residues. CDR3 sequence reads: CASSPPAGVSYEQYF. The CDR3 DNA is TGTGCCAGCTCACCACCGGCAGGGGTGTCCTACGAGCAGTACTTC.

Notes on this clone: Given a far larger clone just one base away, this is likely a sequencing read error. The same CDR3 arises from other DNA sequences in this sample as well. The CDR3 reads CSVEGDRNIQYF. CDR3 nucleotide sequence: TGCAGCGTGGAAGGGGACAGAAACATTCAGTACTTC. The gene calls are TRBV29-1 and TRBJ2-4; 7 bases line up with TRBD1. CDR3 length: 12 residues. Germline V gene sequence: CDR1 SQVTM, CDR2 ANQGSEA.

The J gene is TRBJ2-7, the V gene TRBV28; no clear D gene. The CDR3 runs 15 residues. Germline lookup yields CDR1 MDHEN and CDR2 SYDVKM. V lost 6 bases and J 2 bases, leaving 17 bases between the germline ends. The CDR3 DNA follows: TGTGCCAGCAGCCCCCTAGGTGTTCCTACCTACGAGCAGTACTTC. Translated, it gives CASSPLGVPTYEQYF.

The chain employs TRBV2 and TRBJ1-4, with 10 nucleotides matching TRBD1. Germline loops: CDR1 SNHLY, CDR2 FYNNEI. The V and J ends lost 6 bases and 5 bases, in that order; junction bases with no gene match: 3. The CDR3 contains 14 residues. In DNA, the CDR3 is TGTGCCAGCAGCGGACAGGGGGGAAATGAAAAACTGTTTTTT. Translated: CASSGQGGNEKLFF.

This chain connects TRBV5-4 to TRBJ1-1, with 9 bases aligning to TRBD1. Trimming at V came to 0 bases and at J to 2 bases, leaving 2 bases not matched to a gene. CDR3 length: 15 amino acids. Germline CDR1 is SGHNT and CDR2 is YYREEE (reference sequence). The DNA of the CDR3 is TGTGCCAGCAGCTTGGAGGGACAGGGAAACACTGAAGCTTTCTTT. Its protein product is CASSLEGQGNTEAFF.

The chain links TRBV28 to TRBJ1-2; 8 bases are shared with TRBD1. The germline CDR1 and CDR2 sequences are MDHEN and SYDVKM. J gave up 3 bases and V 5 bases, and 8 bases lay outside the gene matches. The CDR3 spans 15 residues. The CDR3 region is CASSPLRTGYYGYTF. CDR3 DNA: TGTGCCAGCAGTCCTTTAAGGACAGGGTACTATGGCTACACCTTC.

The CDR3 reads CASRSVYNEQFF. The CDR3, as DNA: TGTGCCAGCAGGTCTGTCTACAATGAGCAGTTCTTC. This chain connects TRBV7-9 to TRBJ2-1; unclear D gene. V was pared by 6 bases and J by 3 bases, with 6 bases between. The CDR3 totals 12 residues. Germline loops: CDR1 SEHNR, CDR2 FQNEAQ (reference sequence).

The genes are TRBV4-3 and TRBJ1-4; a possible D gene is TRBD1 (6 bases). With 4 bases removed from V and 0 bases from J, the gap between germline ends came to 9 bases. The CDR3 has 15 residues. The germline V gene has CDR1 LGHNA and CDR2 YSLEER. CDR3 loop: CASSRGGSTNEKLFF. CDR3 sequence (DNA): TGCGCCAGCAGCCGGGGGGGCTCAACTAATGAAAAACTGTTTTTT.

CDR3 DNA sequence: TGTGCCAGCAGTTATTCTACTAGCGCTTACAATGAGCAGTTCTTC. Its translation: CASSYSTSAYNEQFF. The chain recombines TRBV6-6 with TRBJ2-1; 7 nucleotides line up with TRBD2. The CDR3 loop spans 15 amino acids. V dropped 3 bases and J dropped 4; count of bases not matched to a gene: 6. Germline CDR1 reads MNHNY; CDR2 reads SVGAGI (reference sequence).

This chain connects TRBV7-7 to TRBJ2-5, with TRBD2 matching over 7 bases. V trimming: 3 bases; J trimming: 3 bases; junction bases outside the gene matches: 10. Per germline, CDR1 SSHAT and CDR2 FNYEAQ (reference sequence). This CDR3 contains 16 residues. Here the CDR3 reads CASSLLKASGKETQYF. The CDR3 DNA sequence: TGTGCCAGCAGCTTGCTCAAGGCTAGCGGTAAAGAGACCCAGTACTTC.

This CDR3 is CASSVTGQGDGYTF. Written as DNA, the CDR3 is TGTGCCAGCAGCGTTACGGGACAGGGGGATGGCTACACCTTC. The chain is built from TRBV7-3 and TRBJ1-2; 11 positions match TRBD1. CDR3 length equals 14 residues. The junction had 5 bases not matched to a gene; V was cut back by 5 bases and J by 6 bases. From germline, CDR1 is SGHTA and CDR2 FQGTGA.

The chain employs TRBV6-1 and TRBJ2-1, with D possibly being TRBD2 (6 bases). The germline V and J ends were trimmed by 6 bases and 1 base, with 10 bases remaining between them. The length of the CDR3 is 14 residues. Germline CDR1 and CDR2: MNHNS and SASEGT. The CDR3 nucleotides read TGTGCCAGCAGACCCGGGGGATCCTACAATGAGCAGTTCTTC. This encodes CASRPGGSYNEQFF.

V usage is TRBV2 and J usage is TRBJ2-5; 7 bases align to TRBD2. The CDR3 has 12 amino acids. Germline V CDR1 and CDR2: SNHLY, FYNNEI. J lost 0 bases, V lost 10 bases, and 2 bases had no gene match. The CDR3 region has the DNA TGTGCCACCAGCGGGGACCAAGAGACCCAGTACTTC. This encodes CATSGDQETQYF.

CDR3 nucleotide sequence: TGTGCCAGCAGTGGGATAGGAAGCTCCATACAGCAGTACTTC. Translating gives CASSGIGSSIQQYF. The chain is built from TRBV25-1 and TRBJ2-7; D unresolved. The length of the CDR3 is 14 residues. V dropped 4 bases and J dropped 8 bases, with 18 bases sitting between them. Germline V gene data show CDR1 as MGHDK and CDR2 as SYGVNS.

The rearrangement links TRBV28 to TRBJ1-2; TRBD1 agrees at 8 bases. Germline assignment: CDR1 MDHEN and CDR2 SYDVKM. The ends lost 2 bases at V and 7 bases at J; junction bases unmatched: 9. CDR3 length: 15 amino acids. This chain's CDR3 is CASSLTRTGPGGYTF. CDR3 DNA sequence: TGTGCCAGCAGTTTAACCCGGACAGGGCCCGGTGGCTACACCTTC.

The J gene is TRBJ2-7, the V gene TRBV4-2; 10 nucleotides line up with TRBD1. CDR1 and CDR2 (germline): LGHNA, YNFKEQ. V lost 6 bases, J lost 7 bases, and 9 bases stayed unmatched. This CDR3 region has 14 residues. The CDR3 here is CASRTGTGVGEQYF. The CDR3 nucleotides are TGTGCCAGCAGGACCGGGACAGGGGTTGGGGAGCAGTACTTC.

The J gene is TRBJ1-2, the V gene TRBV6-5; D perhaps matches TRBD1 (6 bases). V was cut by 3 bases and J by 8 bases, with 19 bases left in between. CDR1 MNHEY and CDR2 SVGAGI come from the germline V gene. The CDR3 contains 15 residues. The chain's CDR3 is CASSYFPGAGKGYTF. CDR3 coding DNA: TGTGCCAGCAGTTATTTCCCAGGGGCCGGTAAAGGCTACACCTTC.

The J gene is TRBJ2-7, the V gene TRBV6-6, with TRBD2 matching 11 bases. Per the germline V gene, CDR1 is MNHNY and CDR2 is SVGAGI (reference sequence). With V trimmed by 6 bases and J by 4 bases, 2 bases remained unmatched. CDR3 size: 13 residues. The CDR3 here is CASRTSGAYEQYF. DNA for the CDR3: TGTGCCAGCAGGACTAGCGGGGCATACGAGCAGTACTTC.

The J gene is TRBJ2-1, the V gene TRBV7-3; no definite D call. The CDR3 consists of 14 residues. Germline values: CDR1 SGHTA, CDR2 FQGTGA. V lost 2 bases and J 0 bases, leaving 5 bases between the germline ends. CDR3 loop: CASSLSGSYNEQFF. The CDR3 nucleotides read TGTGCCAGCAGCTTATCCGGCTCCTACAATGAGCAGTTCTTC.

V and J are TRBV5-4 and TRBJ1-1; D gene uncertain. CDR1 and CDR2 from the germline V gene are SGHNT and YYREEE (reference sequence). Trimming took 1 base from V and 1 from J, leaving 8 bases between them. This CDR3 is 14 amino acids long. Written as DNA, the CDR3 is TGTGCCAGCAGCTTGAATTGGGGGAACACTGAAGCTTTCTTT. Protein sequence: CASSLNWGNTEAFF.

This clone was detected only a few times. The CDR3 protein is CASSLPGAWPQHF. CDR3 DNA: TGTGCCAGCAGCTTACCGGGCGCTTGGCCCCAGCATTTT. This chain uses TRBV7-2 with TRBJ1-5; D uncertain. The CDR3 is 13 amino acids. Trimming pared 2 bases from V and 9 bases from J, leaving 11 bases between. CDR1 and CDR2 from the germline V gene are SGHTA and FQGNSA. Full variable domain (remainder filled in from reference TRBV7-2 and TRBJ1-5): GAGVSQSPSNKVTEKGKDVELRCDPISGHTALYWYRQSLGQGLEFLIYFQGNSAPDKSGLPSDRFSAERTGGSVSTLTIQRTQQEDSAVYLCASSLPGAWPQHFGDGTRLSIL.

The J gene is TRBJ1-2, the V gene TRBV5-4, with D hard to call. Looked up from germline, CDR1 is SGHNT and CDR2 is YYREEE (reference sequence). The CDR3 consists of 14 residues. Between the trimmed V and J ends, which lost 0 bases and 4 bases, there was a span of 10 bases. For the CDR3, the DNA is TGTGCCAGCAGCTTGGGGCACAGAGTCTATGGCTACACCTTC. Translating it yields CASSLGHRVYGYTF.

V is TRBV21-1 and J is TRBJ1-5; no DNA check was done on the table's D call, TRBD1. TRBV21-1 is termed a pseudogene. This CDR3 has 18 residues. The CDR3 loop is CASAKNRHACYSNQPQHF. Here the CDR3 DNA reads TGTGCCAGCGCAAAGAACAGGCACGCTTGTTATAGCAATCAGCCCCAGCATTTT.

The chain is built from TRBV29-1 and TRBJ2-3, with D perhaps matching TRBD1 or TRBD2 (6 bases each). This CDR3 contains 14 residues. CDR1 and CDR2 (germline): SQVTM, ANQGSEA. V dropped 6 bases and J dropped 5 bases, with 18 bases sitting between them. This CDR3 is CSVETGAEGDTQYF. Here the CDR3 DNA reads TGCAGCGTCGAAACGGGGGCGGAGGGAGATACGCAGTATTTT.